This T cell receptor beta chain was found in a study of early T cells in non-severe SARS-CoV-2 infection. MiXCR, applied by TCRdb to the 5' RACE reads, yields one record per CDR3 protein. The table has 64,000 or so distinct CDR3 sequences, around 12% seen once; the top ten hold over 1.1%. CDR3 length: 12 residues. Trimming took 4 bases from V and 7 from J, leaving 9 bases between them. The germline V gene encodes CDR1 SGHDT and CDR2 YYEEEE. V usage is TRBV5-6 and J usage is TRBJ2-1; D call uncertain. The TCR was taken from an adult who was a healthcare worker with PCR-confirmed SARS-CoV-2 infection or an uninfected control (not recorded which). The source material was whole blood, sampled at baseline. This CDR3 is CASSPMRNEQFF. CDR3 coding DNA: TGTGCCAGCAGCCCGATGCGAAATGAGCAGTTCTTC.